This passage covers 13 T cell receptor beta chains from one sample sequenced in a study of response to subunit inactivated influenza vaccine. MiXCR, applied by TCRdb to the RT-PCR reads, yields one record per CDR3 protein. The sample shows 170,000 or so distinct CDR3 sequences, around a tenth of them seen only once. The source was CD8+ T cells sorted from PBMCs, collected around 25 months after vaccination. All receptors derive from a man aged 50-75 years who received an inactivated influenza vaccine.

V usage is TRBV29-1 and J usage is TRBJ2-3; TRBD1 aligns across 9 bases. The CDR3 sequence is 15 residues long. Unmatched junction bases numbered 11, after V lost 6 bases and J lost 4 bases. Per germline, CDR1 SQVTM and CDR2 ANQGSEA. CDR3 protein: CSVERTGDTADTQYF. The CDR3 region has the DNA TGCAGCGTCGAGAGGACAGGGGATACGGCAGATACGCAGTATTTT.

The V and J genes are TRBV28 and TRBJ1-1; D is ambiguous. This CDR3 region has 14 residues. From germline, CDR1 is MDHEN and CDR2 SYDVKM. V lost 3 bases to trimming and J lost 4 bases, with 12 bases between them. CDR3 protein: CASSFWEFGTEAFF. As DNA, the CDR3 is TGTGCCAGCAGTTTTTGGGAATTCGGCACTGAAGCTTTCTTT.

In this sample, this clonotype turned up many times. This sequence joins TRBV18 and TRBJ2-1; D gene unclear. Trimming took off 3 bases at V and 4 bases at J, with 7 bases between the two ends. CDR3 size: 13 residues. The germline CDR1 and CDR2 sequences are KGHSH and LQKENI. The DNA for the CDR3 is TGTGCCAGCTCACCCACTCAATACAATGAGCAGTTCTTC. Amino acid sequence: CASSPTQYNEQFF.

This clonotype showed up just a few times. The V gene is TRBV4-2, the J gene TRBJ2-7, with 8 bases lining up with TRBD2. The CDR3 spans 16 residues. Germline V CDR1 and CDR2: LGHNA, YNFKEQ. With V trimmed by 4 bases and J by 2 bases, 10 bases remained unmatched. The CDR3 nucleotides are TGTGCCAGCAGCCCTTCCGGTAGCGGGATAGCCTACGAGCAGTACTTC. Translating it yields CASSPSGSGIAYEQYF.

This clonotype was detected only a few times. The chain uses TRBV5-5 and TRBJ1-1, with unresolved D. Trimming removed 0 bases from V and 3 bases from J, with 12 bases in between. Germline V CDR1 and CDR2: SGHKS, YYEKEE (reference sequence). CDR3 length: 15 amino acids. CDR3 residues: CASSLGLYTDTEAFF. Written as DNA, the CDR3 is TGTGCCAGCAGCTTGGGGCTCTATACCGACACTGAAGCTTTCTTT.

CDR3 bases: TGTGCCAGCAGTTTAACAGGGGGCTTTTATGGCTACACCTTC. It yields the protein CASSLTGGFYGYTF. J is TRBJ1-2 and V is TRBV6-2 or TRBV6-3, with TRBD1 identical over 9 bases. This CDR3 spans 14 amino acids. Per germline, CDR1 MNHEY and CDR2 SVGEGT. Trimming cost V 4 bases and J 5 bases; bases outside gene matches: 5.

This clonotype has only a few counts. The rearrangement joins TRBV5-5 to TRBJ2-2, with D possibly matching TRBD2 (6 bases). V lost 4 bases and J lost 1, with 11 bases in between. CDR3 size: 15 residues. The V gene's germline CDR1 is SGHKS and CDR2 YYEKEE (reference sequence). As DNA, the CDR3 is TGTGCCAGCAGCCTACACGGGGGGAACACCGGGGAGCTGTTTTTT. It translates to CASSLHGGNTGELFF.

This clonotype was picked up a small number of times. The J gene is TRBJ2-4, the V gene TRBV6-1; D is unclear. Deletions cut 1 base from V and 0 bases from J, with 7 bases between. Germline V gene data show CDR1 as MNHNS and CDR2 as SASEGT. The CDR3 has 15 amino acids. As DNA, the CDR3 is TGTGCCAGCAGTGAAGAAGTACTAGCCAAAAACATTCAGTACTTC. Protein sequence: CASSEEVLAKNIQYF.

The chain carries TRBV2 and TRBJ2-7; D may be TRBD1 or TRBD2 (6 bases each). V was trimmed by 7 bases and J by 5 bases, leaving 9 bases between them. CDR1 is SNHLY, CDR2 FYNNEI, per germline. The CDR3 is 11 residues long. The CDR3 DNA follows: TGTGCCAGCAAGGGGGGCCACGAGCAGTACTTC. Its protein product is CASKGGHEQYF.

This clonotype turned up a few times. The chain combines TRBV29-1 with TRBJ2-7; the match to TRBD1 covers 7 bases. CDR1 is SQVTM, CDR2 ANQGSEA, per germline. The CDR3 runs 12 residues. Losses at the gene ends were 4 bases for V and 2 bases for J; bases not matched to a gene: 2. CDR3 sequence: CSVAQGAYEQYF. CDR3 DNA sequence: TGCAGCGTTGCTCAGGGGGCCTACGAGCAGTACTTC.

This clonotype was seen only a few times. The chain links TRBV5-1 to TRBJ2-5; TRBD2 aligns across 13 bases. The CDR3 contains 17 residues. Germline V gene data show CDR1 as SGHRS and CDR2 as YFSETQ. V gave up 2 bases and J gave up 3 bases; unmatched junction bases: 7. In nucleotides, the CDR3 is TGCGCCAGCAGCTTAGGACCGGGACTAGCGGGAAAAGAGACCCAGTACTTC. Protein: CASSLGPGLAGKETQYF.

This clonotype showed up just a few times. The rearrangement links TRBV10-3 to TRBJ2-6, with D unresolved. The CDR3 consists of 16 residues. Germline CDR1 and CDR2: ENHRY and SYGVKD. With 3 bases removed from V and 3 bases from J, the gap between germline ends came to 12 bases. The CDR3 nucleotides are TGTGCCATCAGTGAAGGGTACCAGGTTGGGGCCAACGTCCTGACTTTC. This translates into CAISEGYQVGANVLTF.

This clonotype was seen only a few times. The rearrangement uses TRBV29-1 and TRBJ2-3; D not resolved. Germline V gene sequence: CDR1 SQVTM, CDR2 ANQGSEA. Trimming stripped 6 bases from V and 0 bases from J, with 13 bases between. This CDR3 is built from 14 residues. This CDR3 is CSVGWGQSTDTQYF. In DNA form, the CDR3 reads TGCAGCGTGGGGTGGGGTCAGAGCACAGATACGCAGTATTTT.